This is a list of T cell receptor beta chains from one sample in a study of T cells after yellow fever vaccination. TCRdb recomputed calls from the 5' RACE reads with MiXCR, one row per CDR3 protein. The sample records under 200,000 distinct CDR3 sequences, about 11% being singletons. The sequencing here drew on CD8+ T cells sorted from PBMCs, taken 15 days after the yellow fever booster vaccination. Every receptor here comes from a man aged 18 to 30 who received the YFV17D yellow fever vaccine. Both conserved end residues are part of each CDR3. D genes are given only for firm matches. Not every row has a clone size; where given, it reads once, few, many or a size class.

>TRBV5-4|.|TRBJ2-2|few
TGTGCCAGCAGCCTATTACCGATCACTCCGAACACCGGGGAGCTGTTTTTT
CASSLLPITPNTGELFF
>TRBV7-2|.|TRBJ2-7|.
TGTGCCAGCAGCCGTACCTACGAGCAGTACTTC
CASSRTYEQYF
>TRBV7-9|TRBD2|TRBJ2-3|.
TGTGCCAGCAGCTACCCCGGACTAGCGGGGGGACTCACAGATACGCAGTATTTT
CASSYPGLAGGLTDTQYF
>TRBV5-1|.|TRBJ2-2|.
TGCGCCAGCAGCGTGATGGGACGGATAGAGAACACCGGGGAGCTGTTTTTT
CASSVMGRIENTGELFF
>TRBV12-3/TRBV12-4|TRBD1|TRBJ2-1|.
TGTGCCAGCAGTTTGACGACAGGGGCGAATGAGCAGTTCTTC
CASSLTTGANEQFF
>TRBV6-4|.|TRBJ1-4|.
TGTGCCAGCAGCCGGTCAGGGGAGGTTAATGAAAAACTGTTTTTT
CASSRSGEVNEKLFF
>TRBV6-4|TRBD2|TRBJ2-1|.
TGTGCCAGCAGTGACGACTCCGATCGGGGGGGTGAGCAGTTCTTC
CASSDDSDRGGEQFF
>TRBV20-1|.|TRBJ1-1|.
TGCAGTGCTAGATCCGAGCCCCGCGGGAGTACTGAAGCTTTCTTT
CSARSEPRGSTEAFF
>TRBV20-1|.|TRBJ1-2|few
TGCAGTGCTAGGGCCCCCGGAAACAGGAACTATGGCTACACCTTC
CSARAPGNRNYGYTF
>TRBV6-1|TRBD1|TRBJ1-2|.
TGTGCCAGCAGTAGGGACAGGACTGGCTATGGCTACACCTTC
CASSRDRTGYGYTF
>TRBV7-9|TRBD1|TRBJ2-5|.
TGTGCCAGCAGCTCCCCGGGACAGCAAGAGACCCAGTACTTC
CASSSPGQQETQYF
>TRBV12-3/TRBV12-4|.|TRBJ2-7|.
TGTGCCAGCAGTTTCGGTGGCGGCGGGTCCTACGAGCAGTACTTC
CASSFGGGGSYEQYF
>TRBV7-2|TRBD1|TRBJ2-1|few
TGTGCCAGCAGCTTAGGGCTTCCGGGACAGTACAATGAGCAGTTCTTC
CASSLGLPGQYNEQFF
>TRBV28|.|TRBJ2-1|many
TGTGCCAGCAGTTTTAGAACTAGGACGAATGAGCAGTTCTTC
CASSFRTRTNEQFF
>TRBV7-9|.|TRBJ2-1|many
TGTGCCAGCAGCATTCGAGGATGGGAGCAGTTCTTC
CASSIRGWEQFF
>TRBV6-6|.|TRBJ1-1|few
TGTGCCAGCAGCCGGACGGCAGAGAACACTGAAGCTTTCTTT
CASSRTAENTEAFF
>TRBV28|TRBD1|TRBJ2-1|.
TGTGCCAGCAGTTCCGGGACAGGGGGCTTCAATGAGCAGTTCTTC
CASSSGTGGFNEQFF
>TRBV4-1|.|TRBJ2-3|.
TGCGCCAGCAGCCAAGACGAGGGGGGTCCCACAGATACGCAGTATTTT
CASSQDEGGPTDTQYF
>TRBV20-1|TRBD1|TRBJ2-4|many
TGCAGTGCATCCGACAGGGATCGAGCCAAAAACATTCAGTACTTC
CSASDRDRAKNIQYF
>TRBV12-2|.|TRBJ2-7|.
TGTGCAAGTCGCTTAGCCCTCCTCCGAGCCTGGGGTGGGCACGAGCAGTACTTC
CASRLALLRAWGGHEQYF
>TRBV2|.|TRBJ2-3|.
TGTGCCAGCCTCCCGGCCCCAGATACGCAGTATTTT
CASLPAPDTQYF
>TRBV23-1|TRBD1|TRBJ1-1|few
TGCGCCAGCATGTACAGGGGTTGTGGGGAGAACACTGAAGCTTTCTTT
CASMYRGCGENTEAFF
>TRBV4-1|TRBD1|TRBJ2-7|few
TGCGCCAGCAGCCACCAACAGGGGTTGGACGAGCAGTACTTC
CASSHQQGLDEQYF
>TRBV7-6|TRBD2|TRBJ2-5|.
TGTGCCAGCAGTCGTCGGGCTAGCGGGGCGTACCAAGAGACCCAGTACTTC
CASSRRASGAYQETQYF